Sequencing of this T cell receptor beta chain was carried out in a study of read filtering for tumor transcriptome and immune sequencing (dated by TCRdb to about 2020). Some background on the complete study: Of the patients in the cohort, 16 to 20 were male and 11 to 15 were female, and their mean age was roughly 68 years, with a range of about 45 to 90. Per sample, about 3.5 to 10.27 million TCR-region mapped reads were obtained with IR-seq, compared with only 85 to 1273 with RNA-seq. Under revised international staging, about eight patients fell into R-ISS I, 15 to 20 into R-ISS II and roughly 7 into R-ISS III. A main aim was a read-filtering strategy for immune repertoire data, specifically whether clonotypes supported by a single read should be removed. Using the same bone marrow samples, the study ran both targeted immune repertoire sequencing and bulk whole-transcriptome sequencing and then compared the TCR repertoires from each method. After DNase treatment, whole-transcriptome libraries were prepared with the TruSeq RNA Access Library Prep Kit. Study-level results and caveats: Rather than purified T cells, the sorted CD138-negative fraction was a mixed bone marrow immune population. Removing single-read clonotypes increased the correlation between IR-seq and RNA-seq shared clonotype proportions. In IR-seq, single-read clonotypes were roughly 84% of clonotypes but around 3.2% of total reads; in RNA-seq they were 70% to 75% of clonotypes and roughly 42% of reads. IR-seq captured clonotypes at much higher depth and more reliably than RNA-seq, and smaller IR-seq throughput sufficed to identify most shared clonotypes.

There are many counts of this clonotype. The antigen it binds to is not known. Qualities for individual bases were not recorded, and no much larger clone is one base off. Via the germline V gene, CDR1 is MNHEY and CDR2 SVGEGT. V loses 4 bases of germline sequence and J loses 4 bases, and the interval between the two ends is 10 bases. Its CDR3 holds 13 amino acids, cysteine through phenylalanine. Only CDR3 DNA remains: 39 bases, in frame from the first base. Bone marrow was sampled from every patient at the time of active disease. Ficoll-Hypaque density gradient centrifugation was used to isolate the bone marrow mononuclear cells. Myeloma plasma cells were removed and CD138-negative cells were obtained by negative selection following labeling with CD138 magnetic microbeads on a MACS separator. Purity of the isolated cells was checked by flow cytometry on an Attune NxT using CD138 antibodies. Total RNA was extracted with TRIzol reagent and quantified with a NanoDrop spectrophotometer. Paired RNA-seq and IR-seq were performed on each patient's CD138-negative bone marrow sample.

Starting from around 420 ng RNA, TCR libraries were constructed with the Immunoverse kit using molecular barcoded adaptors that cover the alpha/delta and beta/gamma chains. TCR library preparation used the same RNA that went into transcriptome sequencing. An Illumina HiSeq 4000 with 2 x 150 cycles was used to sequence the TCR libraries. On the authors' methods: TCR reads were aligned to human V, D, J and C references and assembled into CDR3 clonotypes with MiXCR, including quality filtering and error correction. Clonotype counts and gene usage diversity were analyzed with the tcR package in R. Raw mapping reads were checked after the RNA-seq reads had been mapped by STAR aligner version 2.5.3a onto the human GRCh37 genome. IR-seq fastq files were randomly downsampled with Seqtk 1.3 to test the effect of sequencing depth on detected clonotypes. TCRdb reprocessing: public reads trimmed at Q25 with fastp, clones called with MiXCR, in-frame beta chains kept. One record per CDR3 amino acid sequence lists the most common genes and DNA. TCRdb assigned the V and J calls; the authors' analysis was not used. Recorded for this sample are around 130,000 distinct CDR3 sequences; around 13% of them occurred a single time. The biggest ten clones account for 6.5% to 9% of the sample.

The chain uses TRBV6-2 or TRBV6-3 and TRBJ1-1; the D gene is perhaps TRBD1, on 5 matching bases. The source of this sequence is a donor at least 40 years old with multiple myeloma. Sequencing was done on a sample of a population of CD138-negative cells sorted from bone marrow. Reading the label with the study, this specimen's cell subset or site is: bone marrow mononuclear cells depleted of CD138+ plasma/myeloma cells by negative magnetic selection. The CDR3 protein is CASSFRDRTEAFF. The DNA reads TGTGCCAGCAGTTTCAGGGACCGCACTGAAGCTTTCTTT.